A selection of T cell receptor beta chains follows, all from one sample in a study of OX40 agonist ivuxolimab in advanced cancers. Profiling relied on immunoSEQ multiplex PCR, and the TCRdb table lists in-frame clones only, not all of them. In the table there are about 110,000 clones, around 90% of which are singletons. The material was CD4+ or CD8+ T cells sorted from blood, obtained in a trial of the OX40 agonist ivuxolimab. These receptors originate from an adult with an advanced solid tumor such as melanoma, head and neck, liver or kidney cancer. Each CDR3 is given with its conserved first and last residue. Each record gives: clone size, D gene, V gene, J gene, CDR3 protein, CDR3 DNA. The D gene is left open where the match is weak. Some rows have no size entry. The others give once, few or many, or a class for an expanded clone.

>NA|NA|TRBV5-5|TRBJ2-7
CASSSGDGTYEQYF
TGTGCCAGCAGCTCGGGGGACGGAACCTACGAGCAGTACTTC
>NA|NA|TRBV5-1|TRBJ1-3
CASSLGQLTGNTIYF
TGCGCCAGCAGCTTGGGACAGCTTACTGGAAACACCATATATTTT
>NA|NA|TRBV27|TRBJ1-3
CASSVTGRTFSGNTIYF
TGTGCCAGCAGTGTTACCGGACGGACGTTCTCTGGAAACACCATATATTTT
>NA|NA|TRBV9|TRBJ2-3
CASSPGDRRDTQYF
TGTGCCAGCAGCCCCGGCGACCGCCGGGATACGCAGTATTTT
>NA|NA|TRBV2|TRBJ2-3
CASSAAGTDTQYF
TGTGCCAGCAGTGCGGCGGGCACAGATACGCAGTATTTT
>NA|TRBD1|TRBV19|TRBJ2-3
CASSIGPGGDTQYF
TGTGCCAGTAGTATAGGACCAGGGGGAGATACGCAGTATTTT
>NA|TRBD1|TRBV28|TRBJ2-7
CASSDPTGGSRNEQYF
TGTGCCAGCAGTGACCCGACAGGGGGTAGTCGCAACGAGCAGTACTTC
>NA|TRBD2|TRBV5-6|TRBJ2-5
CASSLGSGRGETQYF
TGTGCCAGCAGCTTGGGTAGCGGGAGGGGAGAGACCCAGTACTTC
>NA|TRBD1|TRBV11-2|TRBJ2-1
CASSRRTGGLNEQFF
TGTGCCAGCAGCCGCCGGACAGGGGGCCTCAATGAGCAGTTCTTC
>NA|TRBD2|TRBV28|TRBJ2-7
CASSRGGSSYEQYF
TGTGCCAGCAGCCGCGGGGGGAGCTCCTACGAGCAGTACTTC
>NA|TRBD1|TRBV5-6|TRBJ1-1
CASSLWQGAFEAFF
TGTGCCAGCAGCTTGTGGCAGGGGGCTTTCGAAGCTTTCTTT
>NA|NA|TRBV30|TRBJ1-5
CAWSPLSNQPQHF
TGTGCCTGGAGTCCATTAAGCAATCAGCCCCAGCATTTT
>NA|TRBD2|TRBV19|TRBJ2-1
CASSPLAGDLSYNEQFF
TGTGCCAGTAGTCCATTAGCGGGAGACCTCTCCTACAATGAGCAGTTCTTC
>NA|TRBD1|TRBV28|TRBJ1-4
CASRSDRGPSATNEKLFF
TGTGCCAGCAGATCGGACAGGGGGCCGTCAGCAACTAATGAAAAACTGTTTTTT
>NA|NA|TRBV25-1|TRBJ2-2
CASSEPTGSRELFF
TGTGCCAGCAGTGAACCCACAGGGAGCCGGGAGCTGTTTTTT
>NA|NA|TRBV5-8|TRBJ1-5
CASSFGEDQPQHF
TGTGCCAGCAGCTTCGGGGAAGATCAGCCCCAGCATTTT
>NA|TRBD2|TRBV11-3|TRBJ2-7
CASSKTSGYSYEQYF
TGTGCCAGCAGCAAAACTAGCGGGTACTCCTACGAGCAGTACTTC
>NA|NA|TRBV7-2|TRBJ1-5
CASSFIAGDQPQHF
TGTGCCAGCAGCTTTATAGCAGGGGATCAGCCCCAGCATTTT
>NA|TRBD2|TRBV27|TRBJ2-7
CASSFLEGLAVFGTEQYF
TGTGCCAGCAGTTTTTTAGAGGGACTAGCGGTTTTCGGAACCGAGCAGTACTTC
>NA|TRBD1|TRBV11-2|TRBJ2-2
CASSLDQQGAGGELFF
TGTGCCAGCAGCTTAGATCAGCAGGGGGCCGGCGGGGAGCTGTTTTTT
>NA|TRBD2|TRBV15|TRBJ2-3
CATSRDSASGIYF
TGTGCCACCAGCAGAGATTCGGCTAGCGGCATCTATTTT
>once|TRBD1|TRBV5-1|TRBJ1-4
CASSQGQGGEKLFF
TGCGCCAGCAGCCAGGGACAGGGAGGTGAAAAACTGTTTTTT
>NA|NA|TRBV2|TRBJ2-7
CASSESQVEQYF
TGTGCCAGCAGTGAGTCCCAGGTTGAGCAGTACTTC
>NA|NA|TRBV20-1|TRBJ1-4
CSALHNEKLFF
TGCAGTGCCCTACATAATGAAAAACTGTTTTTT
>few|TRBD1|TRBV6-6|TRBJ1-1
CASSYSGGGLNTEAFF
TGTGCCAGCAGTTACTCGGGAGGGGGCCTGAACACTGAAGCTTTCTTT
>NA|NA|TRBV7-9|TRBJ2-7
CASSFDPPSEQYF
TGTGCCAGCAGCTTTGACCCACCGAGCGAGCAGTACTTC
>NA|NA|TRBV2|TRBJ1-5
CASSEMYSNQPQHF
TGTGCCAGCAGTGAAATGTATAGCAATCAGCCCCAGCATTTT
>NA|NA|TRBV7-8|TRBJ2-7
CASSLAGSFSYEQYF
TGTGCCAGCAGCTTAGCGGGCAGTTTCTCCTACGAGCAGTACTTC
>NA|NA|TRBV28|TRBJ1-5
CASSFVQGQPQHF
TGTGCCAGCAGTTTTGTACAGGGACAGCCCCAGCATTTT
>NA|TRBD1|TRBV7-6|TRBJ1-5
CASSLVLQGSISNQPQHF
TGTGCCAGCAGCTTAGTCCTACAGGGGTCAATTAGCAATCAGCCCCAGCATTTT
>NA|TRBD1|TRBV5-1|TRBJ1-1
CASSPLPLLDGDPWGQGNTEAFF
TGCGCCAGCAGCCCTCTACCCTTACTGGACGGGGATCCGTGGGGACAGGGGAACACTGAAGCTTTCTTT
>NA|NA|TRBV12-5|TRBJ2-1
CASGFYYNEQFF
TGTGCTAGTGGATTTTATTACAATGAGCAGTTCTTC
>NA|TRBD1|TRBV19|TRBJ2-3
CASSRTGPPTDTQYF
TGTGCCAGTAGCAGGACAGGGCCCCCCACAGATACGCAGTATTTT
>NA|NA|TRBV5-5|TRBJ1-1
CASSANRYTEAFF
TGTGCCAGCAGCGCCAACAGATACACTGAAGCTTTCTTT
>NA|NA|TRBV7-8|TRBJ1-4
CASSLRPTGLNEKLFF
TGTGCCAGCAGCTTAAGGCCGACAGGACTAAATGAAAAACTGTTTTTT
>NA|NA|TRBV19|TRBJ1-5
CASSIDEVRVQPQHF
TGTGCCAGTAGTATAGATGAGGTCAGGGTGCAGCCCCAGCATTTT
>NA|NA|TRBV13|TRBJ1-6
CASSGASSPLHF
TGTGCCAGCAGCGGGGCGAGTTCACCCCTCCACTTT
>NA|TRBD1|TRBV7-2|TRBJ2-1
CASSLLGQGYNEQFF
TGTGCCAGCAGCTTATTAGGACAGGGGTACAATGAGCAGTTCTTC
>NA|TRBD2|TRBV11-3|TRBJ2-7
CASSTRLAGGLDYEQYF
TGTGCCAGCAGCACCAGACTAGCGGGAGGCCTAGACTACGAGCAGTACTTC
>NA|TRBD2|TRBV5-6|TRBJ2-7
CASSPGPSGSFLYEQYF
TGTGCCAGCAGCCCGGGCCCTAGCGGGAGCTTCCTCTACGAGCAGTACTTC
>NA|TRBD1|TRBV2|TRBJ1-6
CASSGQGAGSPLHF
TGTGCCAGCAGTGGACAGGGGGCTGGATCACCCCTCCACTTT
>NA|TRBD1|TRBV7-2|TRBJ1-5
CASSFDGTGGGDQPQHF
TGTGCCAGCAGCTTTGATGGGACAGGGGGCGGGGATCAGCCCCAGCATTTT
>NA|NA|TRBV15|TRBJ1-5
CATSRYNQPQHF
TGTGCCACCAGCAGGTACAATCAGCCCCAGCATTTT
>NA|NA|TRBV7-3|TRBJ2-2
CASSLEPANTGELFF
TGTGCCAGCAGCTTAGAACCCGCGAACACCGGGGAGCTGTTTTTT
>NA|TRBD2|TRBV28|TRBJ2-7
CASSSPGGSYEQYF
TGTGCCAGCTCTTCCCCGGGAGGCTCCTACGAGCAGTACTTC
>NA|NA|TRBV6-1|TRBJ2-2
CAAGGLTGELFF
TGTGCCGCCGGTGGACTTACCGGGGAGCTGTTTTTT
>NA|TRBD1|TRBV7-6|TRBJ2-6
CASSNGQGVYSGANVLTF
TGTGCCAGCAGCAATGGACAGGGGGTATACTCTGGGGCCAACGTCCTGACTTTC
>NA|NA|TRBV7-2|TRBJ1-1
CASSFFGGIGTEAFF
TGTGCCAGCAGCTTTTTTGGGGGGATCGGAACTGAAGCTTTCTTT
>NA|TRBD2|TRBV5-1|TRBJ2-7
CASSPAGASGRDEQYF
TGCGCCAGCAGCCCGGCCGGGGCTAGCGGGAGAGACGAGCAGTACTTC
>NA|NA|TRBV28|TRBJ1-5
CASSSYRLVGQPQHF
TGTGCCAGCAGTTCGTACCGGTTGGTGGGGCAGCCCCAGCATTTT
>NA|TRBD1|TRBV5-1|TRBJ1-1
CASRSTRTGDEAFF
TGCGCCAGCAGGTCTACTCGGACAGGGGATGAAGCTTTCTTT
>NA|NA|TRBV19|TRBJ2-3
CATTSGEGTDTQYF
TGTGCCACAACATCAGGGGAGGGTACAGATACGCAGTATTTT
>NA|TRBD1|TRBV28|TRBJ2-1
CASSVGTGINNEQFF
TGTGCCAGCAGTGTTGGGACAGGAATTAACAATGAGCAGTTCTTC
>NA|NA|TRBV20-1|TRBJ2-7
CSARDYEQYF
TGCAGTGCTAGAGACTACGAGCAGTACTTC
>NA|TRBD1|TRBV27|TRBJ1-1
CASSLKQGRTEAFF
TGTGCCAGCAGTCTGAAACAGGGGAGGACTGAAGCTTTCTTT
>few|NA|TRBV10-3|TRBJ1-5
CATNPDTYQPQHF
TGTGCCACAAACCCGGACACATATCAGCCCCAGCATTTT
>NA|TRBD1|TRBV6-5|TRBJ1-4
CASSYARGNEKLFF
TGTGCCAGCAGTTACGCCAGGGGGAATGAAAAACTGTTTTTT
>NA|NA|TRBV7-3|TRBJ2-6
CASSPTGSGANVLTF
TGTGCCAGCAGCCCAACAGGATCTGGGGCCAACGTCCTGACTTTC